This TCR beta chain derives from a study of CD4 T cells in relation to SARS-CoV-2 and coronaviruses. Germline CDR1 reads MRHNA; CDR2 reads SNTAGT. This CDR3 spans 14 amino acids. V lost 3 bases to trimming and J lost 6 bases; unmatched junction nucleotides: 6. The assay was immunoSEQ multiplex PCR, and TCRdb's table has in-frame clones only and misses some. The data hold over 25,000 clones, with 76% observed a single time. A remark on this clone: Its antigen is not known.

The unexposed donors gave CD4+ T cells in 2011-2018, prior to COVID-19. CD4+ T cells were isolated from the cells after 10 days of culture. The gene calls are TRBV6-4 and TRBJ2-5, with 8 bases lining up with TRBD2. The specimen sequenced was CD4+ T cells from PBMCs, cultured in vitro. This receptor was identified in a human donor in good health. The CDR3 spells CASSEGAGVQTQYF. As DNA, the CDR3 is TGTGCCAGCAGTGAAGGAGCGGGGGTCCAGACCCAGTACTTC.